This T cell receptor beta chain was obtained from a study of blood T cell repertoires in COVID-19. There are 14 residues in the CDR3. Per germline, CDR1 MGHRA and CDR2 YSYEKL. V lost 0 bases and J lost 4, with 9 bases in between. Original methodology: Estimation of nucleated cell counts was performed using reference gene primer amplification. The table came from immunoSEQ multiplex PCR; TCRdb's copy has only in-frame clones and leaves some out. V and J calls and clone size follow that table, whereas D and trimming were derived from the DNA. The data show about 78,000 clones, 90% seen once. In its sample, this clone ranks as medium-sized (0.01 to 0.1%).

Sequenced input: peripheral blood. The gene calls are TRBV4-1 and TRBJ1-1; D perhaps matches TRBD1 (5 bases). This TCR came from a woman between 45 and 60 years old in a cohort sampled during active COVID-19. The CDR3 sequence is CASSQDVRGTEAFF. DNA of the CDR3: TGCGCCAGCAGCCAAGATGTTAGGGGCACTGAAGCTTTCTTT.